These 11 T cell receptor beta chains came from one sample sequenced in a study of shared T cell receptors in the human thymus (dated by TCRdb to 2020 to 2023). Library preparation was by the immunoSEQ multiplex PCR assay. TCRdb provides this immuneACCESS table in a form limited to in-frame rearrangements. Some clones are lacking; in checked studies, under half of them reflect an unresolved V gene, and why the rest are absent is not known. This sample holds 550,000 to 800,000 clones; 70% to 90% were observed only once. In total, the top ten clones hold more than 0.01% of the sample. These same data were also listed under a study on human thymus T cells.

Sequencing input: thymocytes. These receptors were taken from a girl less than two years old with a congenital heart defect. Donor details come from another sample of the same person, matched by shared clones.

The rearrangement links TRBV4-1 to TRBJ1-1, with D possibly TRBD1 on 5 matching bases. The germline V and J ends were trimmed by 1 base and 1 base, with 13 bases remaining between them. The CDR3 length is 16 residues. Germline V CDR1 and CDR2: MGHRA, YSYEKL. In DNA form, the CDR3 reads TGCGCCAGCAGCCAAGGAATGAAGGGGTCGAACACTGAAGCTTTCTTT. Protein product: CASSQGMKGSNTEAFF.

This sequence joins TRBV7-6 and TRBJ2-3; 12 bases agree with TRBD1. V lost 5 bases, J lost 4 bases, and 19 bases stayed unmatched. CDR1 SGHVS and CDR2 FNYEAQ come from the germline V gene. CDR3 length: 20 residues. CDR3: CASSLSPRDRGPRSSDTQYF. CDR3 in DNA: TGTGCCAGCAGCCTTTCACCCCGGGACAGGGGGCCGCGTAGTTCAGATACGCAGTATTTT.

The chain links TRBV9 to TRBJ1-2; D uncertain. In germline, CDR1 is SGDLS, CDR2 YYNGEE. The CDR3 is 15 amino acids. The V and J ends lost 0 bases and 6 bases respectively, with 15 bases between them. CDR3 region: CASSVDGNKPHGYTF. For the CDR3, the DNA is TGTGCCAGCAGCGTAGACGGGAACAAACCCCATGGCTACACCTTC.

CDR3 loop: CATSREPRGSHGYTF. Here the CDR3 DNA reads TGTGCCACCAGCAGAGAACCTAGGGGATCTCATGGCTACACCTTC. V is TRBV15 and J is TRBJ1-2; the D gene is possibly TRBD1 (5 bases). The CDR3 is made up of 15 amino acids. CDR1 is LNHNV and CDR2 is YYDKDF in the germline V gene (reference sequence). V dropped 0 bases and J dropped 6 bases, with 14 bases sitting between them.

V gene TRBV14 combines with J gene TRBJ1-2, with D possibly matching TRBD1 (5 bases). The CDR3 has 16 amino acids. V was clipped by 1 base and J by 2 bases, with 14 bases between them. The germline V gene encodes CDR1 SGHDN and CDR2 FVKESK. CDR3 protein: CASSQVRPRGNYGYTF. The CDR3 nucleotides read TGTGCCAGCAGCCAAGTGCGGCCACGGGGGAACTATGGCTACACCTTC.

V is TRBV11-2 and J is TRBJ2-1; D perhaps matches TRBD1 (6 bases). The CDR3 loop spans 16 amino acids. The V and J ends lost 5 bases and 3 bases respectively, with 17 bases between them. The germline V gene encodes CDR1 SGHAT and CDR2 FQNNGV. The CDR3 reads CASSDRTRTDYNEQFF. CDR3 nucleotides: TGTGCCAGCAGCGACAGAACTCGGACAGACTACAATGAGCAGTTCTTC.

The chain uses TRBV21-1 and TRBJ2-5; TRBD2 is taken as the D call from the table, unchecked against the DNA. TRBV21-1 constitutes a pseudogene. CDR3 length equals 14 residues. Here the CDR3 reads CASSKLDFQETQYF. CDR3 in DNA: TGTGCCAGCAGCAAACTGGACTTCCAAGAGACCCAGTACTTC.

The chain has TRBV11-2 and TRBJ1-5; D uncertain. V lost 2 bases to trimming and J lost 7 bases, with 15 bases between them. CDR3 length equals 15 residues. Looked up from germline, CDR1 is SGHAT and CDR2 is FQNNGV. The DNA for the CDR3 is TGTGCCAGCAGCTTATACACCCCCCGGGAGCAGCCCCAGCATTTT. It specifies CASSLYTPREQPQHF.

This clone was detected only once. This chain uses TRBV6-6 with TRBJ1-3; D ambiguous. This CDR3 has 12 residues. Germline V gene data show CDR1 as MNHNY and CDR2 as SVGAGI (reference sequence). Trimming removed 2 bases from V and 13 bases from J, with 12 bases in between. In DNA, the CDR3 is TGTGCCAGCAGTTACCCAGCAGAGGAAATATATTTT. Translated, it gives CASSYPAEEIYF.

This clone has more than one count but fewer than ten. The chain uses TRBV27 and TRBJ1-1; D might be TRBD1 (6 bases). The CDR3 runs 13 residues. Trimming removed 1 base at V and 9 bases at J, with 12 bases between. Germline CDR1 reads MNHEY; CDR2 reads SMNVEV (reference sequence). The CDR3 protein is CASSLLGADKAFF. Written as DNA, the CDR3 is TGTGCCAGCAGTTTATTGGGGGCAGACAAAGCTTTCTTT.

In the case of this clone: In this CDR3 the conserved last residue, phenylalanine or tryptophan, is missing, so a read error is likely. Because the CDR3's place on the DNA is in doubt, the DNA is left out and the CDR3 is given as listed by TCRdb. The rearrangement uses TRBV5-8 and TRBJ2-7; the table's D gene call, TRBD1, was not cross checked with the DNA. Counting both end residues, the CDR3 totals 14 amino acids. Germline CDR1 is SGHTS and CDR2 is YDEGEE. CDR3 amino acids: CASSFNSPYKGTAG.